This TCR beta chain was obtained from a study of blood T cells in healthy people across ages. Regarding the study as a whole: Strong correlation linked observed beta diversity and percent naive T cells.

There are 13 residues in the CDR3. Germline values: CDR1 ENHRY, CDR2 SYGVKD. V lost 5 bases to trimming and J lost 1 base, with 8 bases between them. Alongside a J-beta primer mix, a sample-barcoded 5' primer served in a second PCR lasting about 7 to 11 cycles. Per sample, CDR3-containing paired-end reads numbered at least 2.5 million. TCRdb analysed the 5' RACE reads with MiXCR anew, one entry per CDR3 protein. The repertoire holds roughly 2 million distinct CDR3 sequences, about 50% seen once, with more than 2% in the top ten. With regard to this clonotype: Its antigen remains unidentified.

Ranging in age from roughly 6 to 95, the donors were healthy Caucasian individuals from Russia. Total RNA amounts of at least 5.5 micrograms were extracted per sample. The sequenced material came from blood. The clonotype comes from a woman aged 40 to 50 in good health. This chain joins TRBV10-3 and TRBJ2-5; D is undetermined. As DNA, the CDR3 is TGTGCCATCAGTACACAGAGCCAAGAGACCCAGTACTTC. Protein: CAISTQSQETQYF.